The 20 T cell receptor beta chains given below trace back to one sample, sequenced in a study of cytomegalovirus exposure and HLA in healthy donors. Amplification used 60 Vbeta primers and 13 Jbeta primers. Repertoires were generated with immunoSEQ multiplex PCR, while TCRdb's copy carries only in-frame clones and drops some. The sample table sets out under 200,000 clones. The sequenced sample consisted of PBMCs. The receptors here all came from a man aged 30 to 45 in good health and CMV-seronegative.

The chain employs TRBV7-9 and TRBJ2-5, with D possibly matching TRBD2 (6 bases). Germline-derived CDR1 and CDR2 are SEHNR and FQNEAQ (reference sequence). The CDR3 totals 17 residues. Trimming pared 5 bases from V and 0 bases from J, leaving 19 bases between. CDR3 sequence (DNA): TGTGCCAGCAGCCTTATCGCTAGCGTTCAAGACCAAGAGACCCAGTACTTC. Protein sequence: CASSLIASVQDQETQYF.

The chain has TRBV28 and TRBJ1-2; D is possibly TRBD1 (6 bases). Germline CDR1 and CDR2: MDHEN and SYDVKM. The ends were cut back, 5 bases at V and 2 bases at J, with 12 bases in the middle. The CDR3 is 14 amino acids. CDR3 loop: CASSTGGQNYGYTF. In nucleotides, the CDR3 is TGTGCCAGCAGTACCGGGGGGCAGAACTATGGCTACACCTTC.

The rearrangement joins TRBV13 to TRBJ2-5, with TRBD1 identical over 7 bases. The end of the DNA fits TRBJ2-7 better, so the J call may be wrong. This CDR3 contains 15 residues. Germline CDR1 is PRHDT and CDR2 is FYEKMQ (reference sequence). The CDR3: CASSWGTDSYYEQYF. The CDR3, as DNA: TGTGCCAGCAGTTGGGGGACAGATTCTTACTACGAGCAGTACTTC.

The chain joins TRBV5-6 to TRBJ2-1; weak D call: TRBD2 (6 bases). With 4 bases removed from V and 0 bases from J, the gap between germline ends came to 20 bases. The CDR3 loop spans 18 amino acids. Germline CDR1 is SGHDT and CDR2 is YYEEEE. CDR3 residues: CASSQVFSGEASYNEQFF. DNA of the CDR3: TGTGCCAGCAGCCAAGTCTTTAGCGGCGAGGCCTCCTACAATGAGCAGTTCTTC.

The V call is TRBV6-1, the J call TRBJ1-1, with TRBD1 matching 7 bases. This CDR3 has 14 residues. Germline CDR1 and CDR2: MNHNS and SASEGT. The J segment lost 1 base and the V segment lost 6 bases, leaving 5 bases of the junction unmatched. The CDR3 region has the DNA TGTGCCAGCAGATATACAGGGGAGAACACTGAAGCTTTCTTT. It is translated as CASRYTGENTEAFF.

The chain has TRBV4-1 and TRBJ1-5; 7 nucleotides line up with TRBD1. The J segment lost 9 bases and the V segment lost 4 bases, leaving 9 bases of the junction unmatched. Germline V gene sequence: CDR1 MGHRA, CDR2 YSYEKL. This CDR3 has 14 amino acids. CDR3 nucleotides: TGCGCCAGCAGCCCCGGACAGGAGACCGTGCCCCAGCATTTT. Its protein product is CASSPGQETVPQHF.

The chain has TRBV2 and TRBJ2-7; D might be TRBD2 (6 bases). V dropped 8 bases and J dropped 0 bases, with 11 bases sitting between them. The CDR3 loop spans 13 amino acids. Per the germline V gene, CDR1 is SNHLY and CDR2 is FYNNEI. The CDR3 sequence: CASAGTYSYEQYF. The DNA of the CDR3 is TGTGCCAGCGCGGGGACGTACTCCTACGAGCAGTACTTC.

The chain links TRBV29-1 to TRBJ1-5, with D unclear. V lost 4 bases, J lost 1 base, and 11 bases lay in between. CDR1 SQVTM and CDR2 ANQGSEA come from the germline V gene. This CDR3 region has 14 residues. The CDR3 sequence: CSVVEGVSNQPQHF. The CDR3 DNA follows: TGCAGCGTTGTTGAGGGTGTGAGCAATCAGCCCCAGCATTTT.

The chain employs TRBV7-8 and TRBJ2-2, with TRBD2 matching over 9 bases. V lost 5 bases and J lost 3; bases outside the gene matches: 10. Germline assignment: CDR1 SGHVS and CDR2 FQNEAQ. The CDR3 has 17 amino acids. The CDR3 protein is CASSTPAGGPHTGELFF. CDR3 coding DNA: TGTGCCAGCAGCACCCCGGCGGGAGGGCCGCACACCGGGGAGCTGTTTTTT.

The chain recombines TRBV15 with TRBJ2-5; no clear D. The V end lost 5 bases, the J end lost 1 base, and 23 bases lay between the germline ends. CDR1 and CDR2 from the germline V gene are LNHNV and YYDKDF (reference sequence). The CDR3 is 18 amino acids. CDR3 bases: TGTGCCACCAGCGCCCAATCCTTAACCGCGCCCCTCCAAGAGACCCAGTACTTC. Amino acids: CATSAQSLTAPLQETQYF.

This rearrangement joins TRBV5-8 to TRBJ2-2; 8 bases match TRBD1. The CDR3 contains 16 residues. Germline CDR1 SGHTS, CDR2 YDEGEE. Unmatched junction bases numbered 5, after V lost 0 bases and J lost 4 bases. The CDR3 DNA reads TGTGCCAGCAGCTTGGACAGGGGGACGTCCACCGGGGAGCTGTTTTTT. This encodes CASSLDRGTSTGELFF.

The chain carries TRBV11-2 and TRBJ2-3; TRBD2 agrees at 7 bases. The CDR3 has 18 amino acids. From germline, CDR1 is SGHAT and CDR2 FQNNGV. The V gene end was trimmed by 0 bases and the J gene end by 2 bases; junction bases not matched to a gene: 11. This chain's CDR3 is CASSLEGPRGGNTDTQYF. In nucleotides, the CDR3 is TGTGCCAGCAGCTTAGAGGGTCCGCGGGGAGGGAACACAGATACGCAGTATTTT.

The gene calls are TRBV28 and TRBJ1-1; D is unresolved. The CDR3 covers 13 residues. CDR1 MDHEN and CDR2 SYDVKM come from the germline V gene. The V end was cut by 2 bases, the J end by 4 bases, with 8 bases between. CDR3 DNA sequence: TGTGCCAGCAGTTTAAGCCGGGGCACTGAAGCTTTCTTT. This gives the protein CASSLSRGTEAFF.

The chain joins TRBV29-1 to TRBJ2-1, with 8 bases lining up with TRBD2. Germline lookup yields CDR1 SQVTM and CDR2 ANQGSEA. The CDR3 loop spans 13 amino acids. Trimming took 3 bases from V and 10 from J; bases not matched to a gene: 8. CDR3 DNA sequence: TGCAGCGTTGACTTGACTAGCGATCGGGAGCAGTTCTTC. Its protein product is CSVDLTSDREQFF.

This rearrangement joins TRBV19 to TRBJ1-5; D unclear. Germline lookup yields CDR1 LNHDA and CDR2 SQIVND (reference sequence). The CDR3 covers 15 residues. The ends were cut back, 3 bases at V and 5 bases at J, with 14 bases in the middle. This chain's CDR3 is CASSMNSQTYQPQHF. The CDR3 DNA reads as TGTGCCAGTAGTATGAACAGCCAAACCTATCAGCCCCAGCATTTT.

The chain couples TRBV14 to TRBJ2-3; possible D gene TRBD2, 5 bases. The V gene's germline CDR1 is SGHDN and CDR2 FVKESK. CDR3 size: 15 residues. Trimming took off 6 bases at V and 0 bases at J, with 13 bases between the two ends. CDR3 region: CASRSQRPSTDTQYF. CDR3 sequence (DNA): TGTGCCAGCAGGTCCCAGCGGCCAAGCACAGATACGCAGTATTTT.

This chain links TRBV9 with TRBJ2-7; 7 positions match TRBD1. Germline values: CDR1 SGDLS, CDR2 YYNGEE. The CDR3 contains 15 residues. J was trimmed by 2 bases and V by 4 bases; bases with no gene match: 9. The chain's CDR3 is CASSKSGTVPYEQYF. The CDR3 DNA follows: TGTGCCAGCAGCAAATCCGGGACAGTCCCCTACGAGCAGTACTTC.

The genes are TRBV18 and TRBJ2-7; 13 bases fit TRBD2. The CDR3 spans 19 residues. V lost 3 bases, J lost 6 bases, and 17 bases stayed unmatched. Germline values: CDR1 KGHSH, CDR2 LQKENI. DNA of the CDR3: TGTGCCAGCTCACCGCCGGGACTAGCGGGACCCCTCCTTCTACGCGAGCAGTACTTC. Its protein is CASSPPGLAGPLLLREQYF.

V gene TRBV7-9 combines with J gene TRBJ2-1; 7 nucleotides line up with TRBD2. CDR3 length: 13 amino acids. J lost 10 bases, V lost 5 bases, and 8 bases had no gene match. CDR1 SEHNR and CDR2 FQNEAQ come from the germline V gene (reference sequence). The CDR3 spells CASSGGRAEEQFF. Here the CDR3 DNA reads TGTGCCAGCAGCGGAGGGAGGGCAGAGGAGCAGTTCTTC.

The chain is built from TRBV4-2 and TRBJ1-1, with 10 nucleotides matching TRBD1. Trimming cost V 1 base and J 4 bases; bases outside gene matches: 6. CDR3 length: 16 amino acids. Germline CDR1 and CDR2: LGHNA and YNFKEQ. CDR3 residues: CASSQGGTGEVTEAFF. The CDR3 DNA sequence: TGTGCCAGCAGCCAAGGGGGGACAGGGGAGGTCACTGAAGCTTTCTTT.